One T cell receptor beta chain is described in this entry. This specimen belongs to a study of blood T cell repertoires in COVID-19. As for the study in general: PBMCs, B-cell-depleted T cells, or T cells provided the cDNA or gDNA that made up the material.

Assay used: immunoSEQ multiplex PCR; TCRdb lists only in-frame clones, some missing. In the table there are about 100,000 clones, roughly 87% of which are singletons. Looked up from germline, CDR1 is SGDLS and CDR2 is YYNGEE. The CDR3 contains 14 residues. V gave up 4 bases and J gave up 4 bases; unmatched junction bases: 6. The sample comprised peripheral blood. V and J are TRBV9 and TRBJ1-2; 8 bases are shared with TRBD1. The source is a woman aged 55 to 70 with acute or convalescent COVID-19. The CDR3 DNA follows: TGTGCCAGCAGCCCGGGACAGGAAACCTATGGCTACACCTTC. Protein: CASSPGQETYGYTF.